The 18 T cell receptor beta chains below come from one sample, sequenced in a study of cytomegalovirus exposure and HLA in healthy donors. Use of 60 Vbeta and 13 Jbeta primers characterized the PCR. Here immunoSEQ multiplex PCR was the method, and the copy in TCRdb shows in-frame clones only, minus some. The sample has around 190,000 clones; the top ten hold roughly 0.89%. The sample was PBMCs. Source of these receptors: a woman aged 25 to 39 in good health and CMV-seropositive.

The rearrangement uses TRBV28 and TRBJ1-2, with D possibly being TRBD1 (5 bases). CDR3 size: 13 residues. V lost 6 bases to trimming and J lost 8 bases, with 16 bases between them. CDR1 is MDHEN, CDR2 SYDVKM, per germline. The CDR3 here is CASSLERGRGYTF. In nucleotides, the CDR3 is TGTGCCAGCAGCCTAGAGCGGGGCAGGGGCTACACCTTC.

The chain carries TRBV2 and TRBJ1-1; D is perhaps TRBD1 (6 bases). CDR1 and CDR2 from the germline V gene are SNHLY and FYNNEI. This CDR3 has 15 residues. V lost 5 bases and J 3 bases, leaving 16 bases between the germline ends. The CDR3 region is CASSQQGVGDTEAFF. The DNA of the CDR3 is TGTGCCAGCAGTCAACAGGGCGTCGGGGACACTGAAGCTTTCTTT.

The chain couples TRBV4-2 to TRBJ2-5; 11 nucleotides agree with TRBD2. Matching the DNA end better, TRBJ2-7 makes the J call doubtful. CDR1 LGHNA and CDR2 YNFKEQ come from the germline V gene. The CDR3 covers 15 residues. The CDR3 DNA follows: TGTGCCAGCAGCCAGACTAGCGGGGCCCCCTACGAGCAGTACTTC. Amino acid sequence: CASSQTSGAPYEQYF.

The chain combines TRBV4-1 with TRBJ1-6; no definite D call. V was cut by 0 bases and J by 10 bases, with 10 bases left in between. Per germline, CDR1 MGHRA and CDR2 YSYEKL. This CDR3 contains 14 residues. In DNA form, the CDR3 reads TGCGCCAGCAGCCAAGATCGGAGTCGATCACCCCTCCACTTT. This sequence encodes CASSQDRSRSPLHF.

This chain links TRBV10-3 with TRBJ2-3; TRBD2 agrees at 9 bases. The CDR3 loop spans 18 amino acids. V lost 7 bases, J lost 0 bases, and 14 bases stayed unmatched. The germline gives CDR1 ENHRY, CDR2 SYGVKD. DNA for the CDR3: TGTGCCATCAAGCAGACTAGCGGATTAGACCCTAGCACAGATACGCAGTATTTT. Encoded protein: CAIKQTSGLDPSTDTQYF.

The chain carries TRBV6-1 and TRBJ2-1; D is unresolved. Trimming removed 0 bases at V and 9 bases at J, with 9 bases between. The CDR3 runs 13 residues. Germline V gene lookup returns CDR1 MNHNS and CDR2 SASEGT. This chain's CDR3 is CASSEAIYTEQFF. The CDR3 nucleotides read TGTGCCAGCAGTGAAGCGATCTATACTGAGCAGTTCTTC.

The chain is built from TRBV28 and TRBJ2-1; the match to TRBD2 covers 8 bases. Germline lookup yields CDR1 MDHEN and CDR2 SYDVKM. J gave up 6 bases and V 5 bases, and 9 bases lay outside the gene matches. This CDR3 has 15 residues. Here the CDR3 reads CASSPRAGEGNEQFF. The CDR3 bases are TGTGCCAGCAGTCCTAGAGCGGGAGAAGGCAATGAGCAGTTCTTC.

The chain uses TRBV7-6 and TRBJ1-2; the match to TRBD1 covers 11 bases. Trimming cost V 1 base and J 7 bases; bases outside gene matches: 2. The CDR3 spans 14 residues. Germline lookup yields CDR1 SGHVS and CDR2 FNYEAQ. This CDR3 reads CASSLGTGGLGYTF. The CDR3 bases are TGTGCCAGCAGCTTAGGGACAGGGGGCCTTGGCTACACCTTC.

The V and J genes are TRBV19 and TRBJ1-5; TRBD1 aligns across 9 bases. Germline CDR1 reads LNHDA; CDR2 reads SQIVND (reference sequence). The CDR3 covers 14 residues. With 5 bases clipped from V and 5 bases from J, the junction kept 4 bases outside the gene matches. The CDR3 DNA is TGTGCCAGTAGTTGGACAGGGGTGGATCAGCCCCAGCATTTT. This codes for CASSWTGVDQPQHF.

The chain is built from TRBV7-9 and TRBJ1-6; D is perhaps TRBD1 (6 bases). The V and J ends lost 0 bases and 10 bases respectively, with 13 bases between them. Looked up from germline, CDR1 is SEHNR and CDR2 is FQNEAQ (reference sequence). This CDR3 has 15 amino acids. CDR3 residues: CASSLAGGSRSPLHF. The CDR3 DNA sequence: TGTGCCAGCAGCTTAGCAGGGGGATCTAGGTCACCCCTCCACTTT.

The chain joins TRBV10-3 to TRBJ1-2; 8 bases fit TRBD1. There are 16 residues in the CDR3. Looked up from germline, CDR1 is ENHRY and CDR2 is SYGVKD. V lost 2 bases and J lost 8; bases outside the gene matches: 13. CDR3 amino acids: CAISEVIGQGANGYTF. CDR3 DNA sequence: TGTGCCATCAGTGAGGTGATCGGGCAGGGGGCAAACGGCTACACCTTC.

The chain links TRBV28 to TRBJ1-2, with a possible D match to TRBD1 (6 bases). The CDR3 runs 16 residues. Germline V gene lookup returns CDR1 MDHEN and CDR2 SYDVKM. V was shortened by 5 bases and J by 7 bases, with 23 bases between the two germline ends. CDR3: CASSPPDVGGARGYTF. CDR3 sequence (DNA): TGTGCCAGCAGTCCCCCAGATGTTGGGGGCGCACGTGGCTACACCTTC.

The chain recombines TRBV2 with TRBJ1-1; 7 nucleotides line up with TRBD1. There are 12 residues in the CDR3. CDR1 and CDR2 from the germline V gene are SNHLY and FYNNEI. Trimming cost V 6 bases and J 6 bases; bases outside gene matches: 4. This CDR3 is CASRTQGAEAFF. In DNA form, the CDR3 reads TGTGCCAGCAGAACTCAGGGGGCTGAAGCTTTCTTT.

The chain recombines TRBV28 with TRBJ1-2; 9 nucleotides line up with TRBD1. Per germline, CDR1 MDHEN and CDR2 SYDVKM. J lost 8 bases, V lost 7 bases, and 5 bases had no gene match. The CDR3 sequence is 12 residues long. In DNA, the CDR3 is TGTGCCAGCATACAGGGGGCGCACGGCTACACCTTC. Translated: CASIQGAHGYTF.

The CDR3 is CASSDWTSGGRGYNEQFF. The CDR3 DNA sequence: TGCGCCAGCAGCGATTGGACTAGCGGGGGGAGGGGCTACAATGAGCAGTTCTTC. This rearrangement joins TRBV5-1 to TRBJ2-1; TRBD2 agrees at 14 bases. The junction had 9 bases not matched to a gene; V was cut back by 4 bases and J by 3 bases. The CDR3 is 18 residues long. Per the germline V gene, CDR1 is SGHRS and CDR2 is YFSETQ.

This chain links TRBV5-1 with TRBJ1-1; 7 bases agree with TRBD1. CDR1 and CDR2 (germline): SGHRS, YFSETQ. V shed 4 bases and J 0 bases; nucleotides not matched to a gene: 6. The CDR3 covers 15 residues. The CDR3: CASSDGDSLNTEAFF. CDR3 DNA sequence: TGCGCCAGCAGCGATGGGGACAGCCTGAACACTGAAGCTTTCTTT.

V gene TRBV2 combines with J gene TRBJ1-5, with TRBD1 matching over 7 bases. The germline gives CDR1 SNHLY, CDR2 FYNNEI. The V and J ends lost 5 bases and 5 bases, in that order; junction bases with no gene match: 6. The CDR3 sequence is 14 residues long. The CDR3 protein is CASSPLDRDQPQHF. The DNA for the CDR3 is TGTGCCAGCAGTCCCCTTGACAGGGATCAGCCCCAGCATTTT. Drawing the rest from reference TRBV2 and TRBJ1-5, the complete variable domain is EPEVTQTPSHQVTQMGQEVILRCVPISNHLYFYWYRQILGQKVEFLVSFYNNEISEKSEIFDDQFSVERPDGSNFTLKIRSTKLEDSAMYFCASSPLDRDQPQHFGDGTRLSIL.

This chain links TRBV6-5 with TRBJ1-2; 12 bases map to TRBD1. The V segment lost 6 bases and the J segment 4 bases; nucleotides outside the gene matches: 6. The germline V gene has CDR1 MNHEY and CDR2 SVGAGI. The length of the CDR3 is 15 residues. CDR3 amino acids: CASRMGQGALYGYTF. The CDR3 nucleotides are TGTGCCAGCAGGATGGGACAGGGGGCGCTCTATGGCTACACCTTC.